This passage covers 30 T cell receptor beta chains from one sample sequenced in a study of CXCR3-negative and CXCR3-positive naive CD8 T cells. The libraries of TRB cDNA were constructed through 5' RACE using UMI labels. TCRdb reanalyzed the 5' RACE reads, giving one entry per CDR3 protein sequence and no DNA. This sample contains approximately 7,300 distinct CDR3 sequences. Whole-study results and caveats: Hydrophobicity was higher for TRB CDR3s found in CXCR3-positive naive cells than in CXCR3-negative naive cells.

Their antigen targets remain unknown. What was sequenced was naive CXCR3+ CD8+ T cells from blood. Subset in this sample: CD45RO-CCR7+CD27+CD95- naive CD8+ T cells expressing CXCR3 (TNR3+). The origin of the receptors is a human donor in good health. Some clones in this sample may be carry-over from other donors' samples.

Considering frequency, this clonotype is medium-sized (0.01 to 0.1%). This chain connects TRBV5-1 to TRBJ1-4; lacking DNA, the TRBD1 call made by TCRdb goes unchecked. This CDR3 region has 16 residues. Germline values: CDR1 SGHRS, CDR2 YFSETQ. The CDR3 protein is CASSSQGGPTNEKLFF.

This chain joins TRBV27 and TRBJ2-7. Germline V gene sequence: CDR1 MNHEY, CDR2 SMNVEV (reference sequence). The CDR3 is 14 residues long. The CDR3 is CASSSILRSYEQYF.

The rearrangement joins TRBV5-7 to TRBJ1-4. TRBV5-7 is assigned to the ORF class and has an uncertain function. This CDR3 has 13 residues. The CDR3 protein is CASSLEKWEKLFF.

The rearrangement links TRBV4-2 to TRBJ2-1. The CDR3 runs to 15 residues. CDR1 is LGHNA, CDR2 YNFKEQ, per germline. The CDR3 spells CASSQTGGPYNEQFF.

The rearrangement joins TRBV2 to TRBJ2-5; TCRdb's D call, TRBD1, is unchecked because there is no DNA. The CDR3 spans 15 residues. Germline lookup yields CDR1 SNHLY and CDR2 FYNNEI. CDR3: CASRAGQGFGETQYF.

The CDR3 protein is CATSLTETGNTEAFF. V usage is TRBV5-6 and J usage is TRBJ1-1; TCRdb designates TRBD1, a call that cannot be tested without DNA. Per the germline V gene, CDR1 is SGHDT and CDR2 is YYEEEE. This CDR3 has 15 residues.

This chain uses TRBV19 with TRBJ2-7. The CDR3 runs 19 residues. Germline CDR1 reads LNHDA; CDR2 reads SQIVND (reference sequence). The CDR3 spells CASSIKIFGYGRSSYEQYF.

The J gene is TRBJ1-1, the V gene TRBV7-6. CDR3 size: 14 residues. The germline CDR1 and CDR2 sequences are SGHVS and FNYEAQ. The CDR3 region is CASSSTDANTEAFF. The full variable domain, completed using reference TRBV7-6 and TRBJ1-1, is GAGVSQSPRYKVTKRGQDVALRCDPISGHVSLYWYRQALGQGPEFLTYFNYEAQQDKSGLPNDRFSAERPEGSISTLTIQRTEQRDSAMYRCASSSTDANTEAFFGQGTRLTVV.

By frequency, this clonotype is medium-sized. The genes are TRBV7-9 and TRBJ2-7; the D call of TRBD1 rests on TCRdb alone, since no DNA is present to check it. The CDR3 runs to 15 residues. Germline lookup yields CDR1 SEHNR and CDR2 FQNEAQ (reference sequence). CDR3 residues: CASSLEGGSSYEQYF.

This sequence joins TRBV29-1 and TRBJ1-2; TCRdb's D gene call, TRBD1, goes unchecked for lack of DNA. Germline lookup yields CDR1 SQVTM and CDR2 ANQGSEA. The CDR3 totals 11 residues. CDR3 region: CSVDRGSVYTF.

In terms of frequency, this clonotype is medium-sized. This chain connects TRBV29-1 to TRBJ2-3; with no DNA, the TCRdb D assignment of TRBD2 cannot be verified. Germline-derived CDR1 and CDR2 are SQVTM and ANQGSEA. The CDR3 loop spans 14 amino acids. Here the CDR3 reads CSAKTSGRADTQYF.

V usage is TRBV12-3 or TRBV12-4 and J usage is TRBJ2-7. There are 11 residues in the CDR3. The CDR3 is CASSFQDEQYF.

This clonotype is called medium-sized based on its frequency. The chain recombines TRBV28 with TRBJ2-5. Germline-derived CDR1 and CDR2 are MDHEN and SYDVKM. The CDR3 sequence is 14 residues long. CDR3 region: CASSLTGSQETQYF.

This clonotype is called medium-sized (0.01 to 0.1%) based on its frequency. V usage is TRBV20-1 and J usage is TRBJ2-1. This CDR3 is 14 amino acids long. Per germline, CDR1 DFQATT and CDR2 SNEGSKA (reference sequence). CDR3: CSAREEISYNEQFF.

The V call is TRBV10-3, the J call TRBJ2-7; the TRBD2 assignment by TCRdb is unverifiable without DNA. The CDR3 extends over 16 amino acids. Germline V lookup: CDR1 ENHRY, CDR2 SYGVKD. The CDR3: CAISERGLGGGNEQYF.

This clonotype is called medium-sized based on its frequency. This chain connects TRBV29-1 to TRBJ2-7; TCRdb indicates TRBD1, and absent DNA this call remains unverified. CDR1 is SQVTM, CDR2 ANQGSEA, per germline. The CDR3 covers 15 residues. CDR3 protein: CSAVGRMGGADEQYF.

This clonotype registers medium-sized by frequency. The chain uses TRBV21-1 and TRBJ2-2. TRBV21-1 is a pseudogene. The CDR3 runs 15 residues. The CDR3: CASSKGPQNTGELFF.

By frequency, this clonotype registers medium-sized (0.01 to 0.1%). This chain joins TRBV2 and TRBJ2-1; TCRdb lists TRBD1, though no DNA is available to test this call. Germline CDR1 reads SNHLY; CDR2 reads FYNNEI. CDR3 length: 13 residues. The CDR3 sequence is CASSKNGQQEQFF.

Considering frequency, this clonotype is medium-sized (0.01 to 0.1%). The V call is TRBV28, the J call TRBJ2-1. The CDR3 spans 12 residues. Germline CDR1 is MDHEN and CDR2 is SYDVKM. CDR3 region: CASSSTANEQFF.

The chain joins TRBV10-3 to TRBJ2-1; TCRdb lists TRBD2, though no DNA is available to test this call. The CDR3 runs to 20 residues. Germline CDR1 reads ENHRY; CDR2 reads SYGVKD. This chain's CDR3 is CAISPAYGTSGRAGYNEQFF.

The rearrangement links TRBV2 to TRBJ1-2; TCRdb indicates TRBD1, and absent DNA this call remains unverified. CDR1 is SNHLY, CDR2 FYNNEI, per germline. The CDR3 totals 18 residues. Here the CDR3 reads CASSDLNSGQLGPYGYTF.

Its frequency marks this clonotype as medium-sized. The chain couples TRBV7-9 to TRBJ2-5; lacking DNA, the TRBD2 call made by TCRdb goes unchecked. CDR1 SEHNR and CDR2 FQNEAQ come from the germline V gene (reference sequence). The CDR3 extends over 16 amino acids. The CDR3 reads CASSFRGRLEGETQYF.

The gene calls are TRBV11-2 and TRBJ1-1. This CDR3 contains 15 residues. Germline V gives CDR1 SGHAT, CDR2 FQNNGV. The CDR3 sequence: CASSLNPDPNTEAFF.

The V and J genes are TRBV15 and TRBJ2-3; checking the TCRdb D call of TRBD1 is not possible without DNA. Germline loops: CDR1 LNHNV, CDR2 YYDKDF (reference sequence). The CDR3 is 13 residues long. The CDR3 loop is CATSRGRGDTQYF.

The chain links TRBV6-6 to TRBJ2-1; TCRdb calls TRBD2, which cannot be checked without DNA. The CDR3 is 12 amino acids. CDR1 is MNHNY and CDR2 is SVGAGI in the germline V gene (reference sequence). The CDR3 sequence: CASGTRVSPEFF.

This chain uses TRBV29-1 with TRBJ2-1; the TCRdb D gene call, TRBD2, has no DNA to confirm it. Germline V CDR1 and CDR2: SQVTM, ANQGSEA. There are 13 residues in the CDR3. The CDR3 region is CSVRLADYNEQFF.

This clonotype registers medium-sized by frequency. CDR3 loop: CASSEATASTDTQYF. This rearrangement joins TRBV2 to TRBJ2-3. Germline lookup yields CDR1 SNHLY and CDR2 FYNNEI. The CDR3 is made up of 15 amino acids.

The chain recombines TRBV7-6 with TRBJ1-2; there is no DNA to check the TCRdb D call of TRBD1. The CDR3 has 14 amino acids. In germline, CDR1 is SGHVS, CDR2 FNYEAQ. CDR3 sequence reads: CASTAGQGEGGYTF.

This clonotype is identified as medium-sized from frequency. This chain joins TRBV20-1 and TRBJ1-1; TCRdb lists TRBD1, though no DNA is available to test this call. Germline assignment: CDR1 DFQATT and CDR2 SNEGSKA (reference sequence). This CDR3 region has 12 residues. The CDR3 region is CSAPGEATEAFF.

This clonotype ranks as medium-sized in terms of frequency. This CDR3 is CASSVSGNEGEQYF. The chain carries TRBV6-5 and TRBJ2-7; the D call of TRBD2 rests on TCRdb alone, since no DNA is present to check it. This CDR3 spans 14 amino acids. CDR1 is MNHEY, CDR2 SVGAGI, per germline.